A selection of T cell receptor beta chains follows, all from one sample in a study of tumor-infiltrating lymphocytes in primary liver carcinoma. TCRdb redid the calling of the multiplex PCR reads with MiXCR, one entry per CDR3 protein. The data hold about 310,000 distinct CDR3 sequences, with 45% to 70% observed a single time. Sequencing input: peripheral blood. Receptor source: a woman aged 30 to 39 with primary liver carcinoma and hepatitis B virus infection. Both conserved end residues are part of each CDR3. The order of the fields is D gene, clone size, J gene, V gene, CDR3 protein, CDR3 DNA. The D gene is left open where the match is weak. The size field is filled for only some rows; it gives once, few, many or a size class.

D: NA; size: NA; J: TRBJ2-7; V: TRBV11-2; CDR3: CTSSPPGSYEQYF; DNA: TGTACCAGCAGCCCTCCGGGGAGTTACGAGCAGTACTTC
D: NA; size: NA; J: TRBJ2-7; V: TRBV6-1; CDR3: CASSARAFYEQYF; DNA: TGTGCCAGCAGTGCCCGGGCTTTCTACGAGCAGTACTTC
D: NA; size: many; J: TRBJ2-5; V: TRBV6-1; CDR3: CASTARFQETQYF; DNA: TGTGCCAGCACCGCAAGGTTCCAAGAGACCCAGTACTTC
D: NA; size: NA; J: TRBJ2-7; V: TRBV6-6; CDR3: CASRAGGPGPYEQYF; DNA: TGTGCCAGCAGGGCAGGCGGCCCGGGCCCCTACGAGCAGTACTTC
D: NA; size: few; J: TRBJ2-7; V: TRBV5-6; CDR3: CASSLRGRSYEQYF; DNA: TGTGCCAGCAGCTTGCGGGGAAGATCCTACGAGCAGTACTTC
D: TRBD2; size: NA; J: TRBJ2-7; V: TRBV28; CDR3: CASNSGLADIPSYEQYF; DNA: TGTGCCAGCAACTCCGGACTAGCGGATATCCCCTCCTACGAGCAGTACTTC
D: TRBD1; size: many; J: TRBJ2-5; V: TRBV12-3/TRBV12-4; CDR3: CASSPDRTETQYF; DNA: TGTGCCAGCAGTCCGGACAGGACGGAGACCCAGTACTTC
D: TRBD1; size: NA; J: TRBJ1-5; V: TRBV24-1; CDR3: CATSDSTGGNQPQHF; DNA: TGTGCCACCAGTGATTCCACAGGGGGCAATCAGCCCCAGCATTTT
D: NA; size: NA; J: TRBJ2-3; V: TRBV12-5; CDR3: CASVSFGGSDTQYF; DNA: TGTGCTAGTGTTTCTTTTGGGGGGTCAGATACGCAGTATTTT
D: NA; size: NA; J: TRBJ1-2; V: TRBV7-9; CDR3: CASSFGSQMRGYTF; DNA: TGTGCCAGCAGCTTTGGTTCACAAATGCGGGGCTACACCTTC
D: NA; size: many; J: TRBJ2-7; V: TRBV29-1; CDR3: CSVLPDPSYEQYF; DNA: TGCAGCGTTCTCCCAGATCCGTCCTACGAGCAGTACTTC
D: NA; size: once; J: TRBJ2-3; V: TRBV10-3; CDR3: CAIREAGSTDTQYF; DNA: TGTGCCATCCGAGAGGCAGGCAGCACAGATACGCAGTATTTT
D: TRBD1; size: many; J: TRBJ2-2; V: TRBV4-3; CDR3: CASSQETGGPGELFF; DNA: TGCGCCAGCAGCCAAGAGACAGGGGGGCCCGGGGAGCTGTTTTTT
D: NA; size: NA; J: TRBJ2-7; V: TRBV11-3; CDR3: CASSLDRDLSNEQCF; DNA: TGTGCCAGCAGCTTAGACCGGGACCTCTCCAACGAGCAGTGCTTC
D: NA; size: few; J: TRBJ1-2; V: TRBV5-5; CDR3: CASSLRYGDYGYTF; DNA: TGTGCCAGCAGCTTGAGATACGGGGACTATGGCTACACCTTC
D: TRBD1; size: many; J: TRBJ2-5; V: TRBV28; CDR3: CASNAGQVGETQYF; DNA: TGTGCCAGCAACGCGGGACAGGTCGGAGAGACCCAGTACTTC
D: TRBD1; size: few; J: TRBJ1-2; V: TRBV6-5; CDR3: CASSSLGRTGNGGYTF; DNA: TGTGCCAGCAGTTCGTTGGGGCGGACAGGGAATGGTGGCTACACCTTC
D: NA; size: NA; J: TRBJ2-7; V: TRBV11-3; CDR3: CASSLSTGAGEQYF; DNA: TGTGCCAGCAGCTTGTCTACGGGGGCCGGCGAGCAGTACTTC
D: TRBD1; size: NA; J: TRBJ2-7; V: TRBV7-9; CDR3: CASSFTGDELYF; DNA: TGTGCCAGCAGTTTTACAGGGGACGAGCTGTACTTC
D: TRBD2; size: NA; J: TRBJ2-7; V: TRBV20-1; CDR3: CSAGFPGLAAQYAYEQYF; DNA: TGCAGTGCTGGATTTCCGGGACTAGCGGCTCAGTATGCCTACGAGCAGTACTTC
D: TRBD2; size: NA; J: TRBJ2-1; V: TRBV5-1; CDR3: CASSLVGTSANEQFF; DNA: TGCGCCAGCAGCTTGGTAGGGACTAGCGCGAATGAGCAGTTCTTC
D: NA; size: NA; J: TRBJ1-1; V: TRBV7-9; CDR3: CASSSYRDPEAFF; DNA: TGTGCCAGCAGCTCATACAGGGATCCTGAAGCTTTCTTT
D: NA; size: many; J: TRBJ2-2; V: TRBV12-3/TRBV12-4; CDR3: CASSSGVGELFF; DNA: TGTGCCAGCAGTTCAGGGGTCGGGGAGCTGTTTTTT